This T cell receptor beta chain was sequenced during a study of monozygotic twins with inflammatory bowel disease. A word on this clonotype: The antigen is unknown.

Study-wide results and caveats: With others, IBD patients shared fewer clonotypes than healthy twins did, especially with disease activity. TCRbeta inverse Simpson diversity was decreased in IBD patients versus healthy co-twins.

UMIs with a 6-nucleotide sample barcode were added by template switching. Two nested PCRs, about 17 and 10 cycles, amplified TCRalpha and TCRbeta cDNA. Reprocessing the 5' RACE reads, TCRdb reports a single entry for every CDR3 protein and omits DNA. The sample table sets out hundreds of thousands of distinct CDR3 sequences. CDR3 length: 22 amino acids. CDR1 is MNHEY, CDR2 SMNVEV, per germline (reference sequence). Sequencing used blood. The genes are TRBV27 and TRBJ2-1; without DNA, the TCRdb call of TRBD2 cannot be checked. The clonotype originates from a human donor with ulcerative colitis or Crohn's disease, or a healthy co-twin of an affected twin (not recorded which). Here the CDR3 reads CASSSRQGAGRTSGRVYNEQFF.